This T cell receptor beta chain comes out of a study of CD8+ T cells in alopecia areata. For the study at large: Tofacitinib therapy took 6 to 18 months; 6 months off drug came after. Study outcomes and limitations: Possibly because of HLA-related factors, TCR sharing was less clear across patients than in mice. Tofacitinib significantly brought down scalp clonality and expanded CD8+ clones among top 100.

The germline V gene encodes CDR1 SGHNT and CDR2 YYREEE (reference sequence). The CDR3 length is 13 residues. V was pared by 7 bases and J by 2 bases, with 12 bases between. Investigators isolated RNA and reverse transcribed it into cDNA to act as the sequencing template. Here immunoSEQ multiplex PCR was the method, and the copy in TCRdb shows in-frame clones only, minus some. The sample records 200,000 or so clones, around two fifths being singletons. This clone was recorded once. Its antigen is unknown. Documented treatment: oral pan-JAK inhibitor, 5-10 mg twice daily. Lesional scalp punch biopsies and peripheral blood came from alopecia areata patients.

Sample: CD4+ T cells sorted from blood, taken at approximately week 36, from a patient treated with tofacitinib. The receptor comes from a human donor with alopecia areata. The chain links TRBV5-4 to TRBJ2-5; possibly TRBD1 for D (7 bases). CDR3 nucleotide sequence: TGTGCCAGCGGAGGGACAGCACAAGAGACCCAGTACTTC. Encoded protein: CASGGTAQETQYF.